This is a list of T cell receptor beta chains from one sample in a study of cytomegalovirus exposure and HLA in healthy donors. Produced via immunoSEQ multiplex PCR; TCRdb's table is partial and in-frame only. This sample carries about 180,000 clones, less than 85% of them seen once, and the ten largest clones take about 17%. The sequenced material came from PBMCs. The receptors here all came from a man aged 18 to 29 in good health and CMV-seropositive. CDR3s include the opening cysteine and the closing phenylalanine or tryptophan. Each record gives: V gene, CDR3 length, D gene, clone size, J gene, CDR3 protein, CDR3 DNA. D genes are given only for firm matches. For some rows the clone size is stated as once, few or many, or as a class when expanded; others skip it.

V: TRBV13
length: 13
D: NA
size: NA
J: TRBJ2-7
CDR3: CASSLAVPYEQYF
DNA: TGTGCCAGCAGCTTAGCCGTCCCCTACGAGCAGTACTTC

V: TRBV10-3
length: 15
D: NA
size: NA
J: TRBJ2-1
CDR3: CAISEGAELGDEQFF
DNA: TGTGCCATCAGTGAGGGAGCGGAGCTCGGGGATGAGCAGTTCTTC

V: TRBV7-2
length: 15
D: TRBD2
size: NA
J: TRBJ2-7
CDR3: CASSLAAGGRYEQYF
DNA: TGTGCCAGCAGCTTAGCGGCGGGAGGACGGTACGAGCAGTACTTC

V: TRBV28
length: 16
D: TRBD1
size: once
J: TRBJ2-7
CDR3: CASSPQTGGTTYEQYF
DNA: TGTGCCAGCAGTCCTCAAACAGGGGGGACGACCTACGAGCAGTACTTC

V: TRBV6-6
length: 16
D: NA
size: NA
J: TRBJ1-6
CDR3: CASSYVAASGDSPLHF
DNA: TGTGCCAGCAGTTATGTCGCGGCCTCGGGGGATTCACCCCTCCACTTT

V: TRBV5-6
length: 16
D: TRBD1
size: NA
J: TRBJ1-2
CDR3: CASSLARDRGRYGYTF
DNA: TGTGCCAGCAGCTTGGCCCGCGACAGGGGTCGTTATGGCTACACCTTC

V: TRBV30
length: 12
D: NA
size: NA
J: TRBJ2-2
CDR3: CAWSLLTGELFF
DNA: TGTGCCTGGAGCTTATTGACCGGGGAGCTGTTTTTT

V: TRBV29-1
length: 13
D: TRBD1
size: NA
J: TRBJ1-2
CDR3: CSVRGQGDYGYTF
DNA: TGCAGCGTAAGAGGACAGGGGGACTATGGCTACACCTTC

V: TRBV11-3
length: 15
D: NA
size: NA
J: TRBJ2-1
CDR3: CASSLVSLAENEQFF
DNA: TGTGCCAGCAGCTTAGTATCACTAGCCGAGAATGAGCAGTTCTTC

V: TRBV27
length: 15
D: NA
size: NA
J: TRBJ2-7
CDR3: CASSLSAGAAYEQYF
DNA: TGTGCCAGCAGTTTATCGGCAGGGGCGGCCTACGAGCAGTACTTC

V: TRBV23-1
length: 16
D: NA
size: NA
J: TRBJ2-7
CDR3: CASSQDRLPLVYEQYF
DNA: TGCGCCAGCAGTCAAGACAGGTTACCCTTGGTCTACGAGCAGTACTTC

V: TRBV19
length: 16
D: NA
size: NA
J: TRBJ1-5
CDR3: CAARPLHSGSNQPQHF
DNA: TGTGCCGCACGCCCCCTACACTCCGGGAGCAATCAGCCCCAGCATTTT

V: TRBV19
length: 17
D: TRBD2
size: NA
J: TRBJ2-7
CDR3: CASSMGTSGASSYEQYF
DNA: TGTGCCAGTAGTATGGGGACTAGCGGGGCGAGCTCCTACGAGCAGTACTTC

V: TRBV14
length: 15
D: NA
size: NA
J: TRBJ1-1
CDR3: CASSQDYGSGTEAFF
DNA: TGTGCCAGCAGCCAAGATTACGGGTCGGGCACTGAAGCTTTCTTT

V: TRBV6-6
length: 16
D: NA
size: NA
J: TRBJ2-7
CDR3: CASSYSTPLNSYEQYF
DNA: TGTGCCAGCAGTTACTCGACTCCCCTCAACTCCTACGAGCAGTACTTC

V: TRBV18
length: 15
D: NA
size: NA
J: TRBJ1-1
CDR3: CASSPGQGQTTEAFF
DNA: TGTGCCAGCTCCCCCGGACAAGGGCAGACGACTGAAGCTTTCTTT

V: TRBV28
length: 14
D: TRBD2
size: NA
J: TRBJ2-2
CDR3: CASSRLAGAGELFF
DNA: TGTGCCAGCAGTCGACTAGCGGGAGCCGGGGAGCTGTTTTTT

V: TRBV28
length: 15
D: NA
size: once
J: TRBJ2-3
CDR3: CASQKGGLATDTQYF
DNA: TGTGCCAGCCAAAAGGGGGGGCTAGCAACAGATACGCAGTATTTT

V: TRBV7-2
length: 18
D: TRBD2
size: NA
J: TRBJ2-3
CDR3: CASSLPRLGTSPRDTQYF
DNA: TGTGCCAGCAGCTTACCTCGTCTCGGGACTAGCCCCCGGGATACGCAGTATTTT

V: TRBV27
length: 16
D: TRBD2
size: NA
J: TRBJ2-7
CDR3: CASDSRTSGGVYEQYF
DNA: TGTGCCAGCGACAGCCGGACTAGCGGGGGGGTCTACGAGCAGTACTTC

V: TRBV4-2
length: 13
D: NA
size: NA
J: TRBJ2-7
CDR3: CASSQDRGTEQYF
DNA: TGTGCCAGCAGCCAAGACAGGGGTACCGAGCAGTACTTC

V: TRBV4-2
length: 14
D: NA
size: NA
J: TRBJ1-1
CDR3: CASSPDSLNTEAFF
DNA: TGTGCCAGCAGCCCGGACAGCCTGAACACTGAAGCTTTCTTT

V: TRBV5-1
length: 15
D: TRBD2
size: NA
J: TRBJ2-3
CDR3: CASGGLAGVQDTQYF
DNA: TGCGCCAGCGGCGGACTAGCGGGAGTTCAAGATACGCAGTATTTT

V: TRBV11-2
length: 16
D: NA
size: NA
J: TRBJ2-3
CDR3: CASSLDVGYSTDTQYF
DNA: TGTGCCAGCAGCTTAGATGTCGGGTACTCCACAGATACGCAGTATTTT

V: TRBV4-2
length: 16
D: NA
size: NA
J: TRBJ1-1
CDR3: CASSHQDPARRTEAFF
DNA: TGTGCCAGCAGCCACCAGGATCCCGCTCGGCGCACTGAAGCTTTCTTT

V: TRBV18
length: 13
D: TRBD1
size: NA
J: TRBJ2-7
CDR3: CASATGNAYEQYF
DNA: TGTGCCAGCGCGACAGGGAACGCCTACGAGCAGTACTTC

V: TRBV11-3
length: 14
D: TRBD2
size: NA
J: TRBJ2-1
CDR3: CASSLSGLWDEQFF
DNA: TGTGCCAGCAGCCTTAGCGGGCTCTGGGATGAGCAGTTCTTC

V: TRBV29-1
length: 12
D: NA
size: NA
J: TRBJ2-3
CDR3: CSAHTFTDTQYF
DNA: TGCAGCGCCCACACCTTTACAGATACGCAGTATTTT

V: TRBV28
length: 17
D: TRBD1
size: NA
J: TRBJ1-3
CDR3: CASSSAWTGGSGNTIYF
DNA: TGTGCCAGCAGTTCAGCTTGGACAGGGGGCTCCGGAAACACCATATATTTT

V: TRBV28
length: 14
D: NA
size: NA
J: TRBJ2-7
CDR3: CASSSGQSRHEQYF
DNA: TGTGCCAGCAGTTCAGGACAGTCCAGGCACGAGCAGTACTTC

V: TRBV7-8
length: 15
D: TRBD1
size: NA
J: TRBJ2-7
CDR3: CASSLAMGQVTRQYF
DNA: TGTGCCAGCAGCTTAGCGATGGGACAGGTTACGAGGCAGTACTTC

V: TRBV5-4
length: 14
D: NA
size: NA
J: TRBJ2-7
CDR3: CASSFFGTSYEQYF
DNA: TGTGCCAGCAGCTTTTTCGGGACATCGTACGAGCAGTACTTC

V: TRBV5-1
length: 15
D: NA
size: NA
J: TRBJ2-5
CDR3: CASSLAGGTQETQYF
DNA: TGCGCCAGCAGCTTGGCTGGAGGGACCCAAGAGACCCAGTACTTC

V: TRBV27
length: 13
D: NA
size: NA
J: TRBJ2-7
CDR3: CASSLSGHHEQYF
DNA: TGTGCCAGCAGTCTCTCGGGACACCACGAGCAGTACTTC

V: TRBV5-1
length: 16
D: TRBD2
size: NA
J: TRBJ2-1
CDR3: CASSSWIAGAYNEQFF
DNA: TGCGCCAGCAGCTCATGGATAGCGGGCGCTTACAATGAGCAGTTCTTC

V: TRBV5-4
length: 13
D: NA
size: NA
J: TRBJ2-5
CDR3: CASSLLDLETQYF
DNA: TGTGCCAGCAGCTTGCTAGACTTAGAGACCCAGTACTTC

V: TRBV7-3
length: 15
D: TRBD2
size: NA
J: TRBJ2-7
CDR3: CASSRGLAGPYEQYF
DNA: TGTGCCAGCAGCCGGGGACTAGCGGGACCCTACGAGCAGTACTTC

V: TRBV28
length: 15
D: TRBD1
size: NA
J: TRBJ1-5
CDR3: CASIKITGVRQPQHF
DNA: TGTGCCAGCATCAAGATCACAGGGGTTCGTCAGCCCCAGCATTTT

V: TRBV28
length: 13
D: NA
size: NA
J: TRBJ1-5
CDR3: CASSVRVRAEVHF
DNA: TGTGCCAGCAGTGTAAGGGTCAGGGCTGAGGTGCATTTT

V: TRBV19
length: 16
D: NA
size: NA
J: TRBJ2-5
CDR3: CASSIRTGGYQETQYF
DNA: TGTGCCAGTAGTATTCGGACTGGAGGATACCAAGAGACCCAGTACTTC

V: TRBV30
length: 16
D: TRBD2
size: NA
J: TRBJ2-5
CDR3: CAWRTSGRAKGETQYF
DNA: TGTGCCTGGAGGACTAGCGGGAGGGCCAAGGGAGAGACCCAGTACTTC

V: TRBV2
length: 12
D: NA
size: NA
J: TRBJ2-1
CDR3: CASTVHGGEQFF
DNA: TGTGCCAGCACCGTACACGGAGGGGAGCAGTTCTTC

V: TRBV11-2
length: 13
D: NA
size: NA
J: TRBJ2-2
CDR3: CASSLGGVQGLFF
DNA: TGTGCCAGCAGCTTAGGGGGGGTCCAGGGGCTGTTTTTT

V: TRBV9
length: 13
D: NA
size: NA
J: TRBJ1-1
CDR3: CASSAGVNTEAFF
DNA: TGTGCCAGCAGCGCGGGGGTGAACACTGAAGCTTTCTTT

V: TRBV2
length: 15
D: NA
size: NA
J: TRBJ2-5
CDR3: CASSDDGQGGETQYF
DNA: TGTGCCAGCAGTGACGACGGGCAGGGAGGAGAGACCCAGTACTTC

V: TRBV4-1
length: 18
D: NA
size: NA
J: TRBJ1-6
CDR3: CASSQTLTASSYNSPLHF
DNA: TGCGCCAGCAGCCAGACTTTGACGGCGAGCTCCTATAATTCACCCCTCCACTTT

V: TRBV28
length: 16
D: TRBD2
size: NA
J: TRBJ2-1
CDR3: CASSPASGSSYNEQFF
DNA: TGTGCCAGCAGTCCGGCTAGCGGGAGCTCCTACAATGAGCAGTTCTTC

V: TRBV2
length: 13
D: NA
size: NA
J: TRBJ1-1
CDR3: CASAGVLNTEAFF
DNA: TGTGCCAGCGCCGGGGTTTTGAACACTGAAGCTTTCTTT

V: TRBV4-1
length: 17
D: NA
size: NA
J: TRBJ2-2
CDR3: CASSKHTGTPDTGELFF
DNA: TGCGCCAGCAGCAAGCACACCGGGACTCCCGACACCGGGGAGCTGTTTTTT

V: TRBV2
length: 15
D: TRBD2
size: NA
J: TRBJ2-3
CDR3: CASIPRGGGTDTQYF
DNA: TGTGCCAGCATCCCACGCGGGGGAGGAACAGATACGCAGTATTTT

V: TRBV18
length: 15
D: NA
size: NA
J: TRBJ2-3
CDR3: CASSYRDSGGDTQYF
DNA: TGTGCCAGCTCGTACCGGGACAGCGGGGGAGATACGCAGTATTTT

V: TRBV6-1
length: 13
D: TRBD1
size: NA
J: TRBJ2-7
CDR3: CASKGQLSYEQYF
DNA: TGTGCCAGCAAGGGACAGCTCTCCTACGAGCAGTACTTC

V: TRBV6-1
length: 10
D: NA
size: NA
J: TRBJ1-2
CDR3: CASSEGTHTF
DNA: TGTGCCAGCAGTGAGGGGACACACACCTTC

V: TRBV27
length: 16
D: TRBD1
size: NA
J: TRBJ1-1
CDR3: CASSLSPGQGDTEAFF
DNA: TGTGCCAGCAGTTTATCACCCGGACAGGGGGACACTGAAGCTTTCTTT